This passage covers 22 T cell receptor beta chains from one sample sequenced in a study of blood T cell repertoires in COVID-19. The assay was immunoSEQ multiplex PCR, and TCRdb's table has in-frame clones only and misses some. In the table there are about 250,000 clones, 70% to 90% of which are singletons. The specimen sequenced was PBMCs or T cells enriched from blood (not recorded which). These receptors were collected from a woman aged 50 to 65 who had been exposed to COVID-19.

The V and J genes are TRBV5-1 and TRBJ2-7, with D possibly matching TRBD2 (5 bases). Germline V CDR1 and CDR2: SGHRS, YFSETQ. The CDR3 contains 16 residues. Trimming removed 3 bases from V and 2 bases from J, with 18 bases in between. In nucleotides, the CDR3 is TGCGCCAGCAGCTCCGGCGGTGGCGGGCCGACCTACGAGCAGTACTTC. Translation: CASSSGGGGPTYEQYF.

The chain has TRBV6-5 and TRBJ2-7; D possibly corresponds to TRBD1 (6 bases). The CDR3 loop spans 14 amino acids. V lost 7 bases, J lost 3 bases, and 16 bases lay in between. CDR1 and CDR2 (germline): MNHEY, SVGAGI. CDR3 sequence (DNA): TGTGCCAGCAATAGGGGGAGAGGGTTCTACGAGCAGTACTTC. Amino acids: CASNRGRGFYEQYF.

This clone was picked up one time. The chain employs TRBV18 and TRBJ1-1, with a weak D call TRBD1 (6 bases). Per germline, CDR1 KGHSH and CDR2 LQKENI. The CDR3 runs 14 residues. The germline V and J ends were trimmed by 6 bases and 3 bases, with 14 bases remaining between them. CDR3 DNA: TGTGCCAGCTCGTACAGGGATTCGGACACTGAAGCTTTCTTT. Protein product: CASSYRDSDTEAFF.

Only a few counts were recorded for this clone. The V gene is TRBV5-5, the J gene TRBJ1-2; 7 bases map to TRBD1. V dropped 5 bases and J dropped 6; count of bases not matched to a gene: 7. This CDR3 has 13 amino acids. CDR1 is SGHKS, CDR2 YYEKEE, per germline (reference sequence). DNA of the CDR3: TGTGCCAGCAGACTAACAGGGGCTCATGGCTACACCTTC. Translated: CASRLTGAHGYTF.

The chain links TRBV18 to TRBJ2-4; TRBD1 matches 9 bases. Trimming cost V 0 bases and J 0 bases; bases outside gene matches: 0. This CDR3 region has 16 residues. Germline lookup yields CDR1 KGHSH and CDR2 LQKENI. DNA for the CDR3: TGTGCCAGCTCACCACCGACAGGGGGAGCCAAAAACATTCAGTACTTC. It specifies CASSPPTGGAKNIQYF.

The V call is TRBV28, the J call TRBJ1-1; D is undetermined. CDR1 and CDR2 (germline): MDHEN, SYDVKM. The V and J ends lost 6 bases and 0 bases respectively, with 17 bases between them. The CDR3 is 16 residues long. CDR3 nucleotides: TGTGCCAGCAGGAAATTGGGCCCTAACATGAACACTGAAGCTTTCTTT. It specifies CASRKLGPNMNTEAFF.

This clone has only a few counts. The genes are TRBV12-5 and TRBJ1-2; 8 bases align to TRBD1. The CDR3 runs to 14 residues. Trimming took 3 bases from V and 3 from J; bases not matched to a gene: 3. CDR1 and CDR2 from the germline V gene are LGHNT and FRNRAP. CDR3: CASGLQGGDYGYTF. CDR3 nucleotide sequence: TGTGCTAGTGGTTTACAGGGGGGGGACTATGGCTACACCTTC.

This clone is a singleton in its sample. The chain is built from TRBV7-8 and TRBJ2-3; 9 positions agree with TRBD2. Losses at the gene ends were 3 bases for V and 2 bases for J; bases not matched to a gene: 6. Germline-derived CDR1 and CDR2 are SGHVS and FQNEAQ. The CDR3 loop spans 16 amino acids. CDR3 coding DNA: TGTGCCAGCAGCTTCGGGCTAGCGGGGCTCACAGATACGCAGTATTTT. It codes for CASSFGLAGLTDTQYF.

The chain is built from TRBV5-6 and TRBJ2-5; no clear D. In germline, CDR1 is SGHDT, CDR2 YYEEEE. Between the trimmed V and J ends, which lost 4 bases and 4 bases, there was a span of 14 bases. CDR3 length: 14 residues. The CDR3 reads CASSPLAGRETQYF. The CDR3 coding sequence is TGTGCCAGCAGCCCGCTTGCAGGTAGAGAGACCCAGTACTTC. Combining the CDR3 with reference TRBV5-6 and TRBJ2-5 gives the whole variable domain DAGVTQSPTHLIKTRGQQVTLRCSPKSGHDTVSWYQQALGQGPQFIFQYYEEEERQRGNFPDRFSGHQFPNYSSELNVNALLLGDSALYLCASSPLAGRETQYFGPGTRLLVL.

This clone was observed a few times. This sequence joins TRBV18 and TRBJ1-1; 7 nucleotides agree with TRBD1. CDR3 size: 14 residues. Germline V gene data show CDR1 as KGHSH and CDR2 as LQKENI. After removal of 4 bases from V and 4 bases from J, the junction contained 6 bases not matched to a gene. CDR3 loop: CASSRQGSGTEAFF. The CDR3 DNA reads TGTGCCAGCTCACGACAGGGTTCGGGCACTGAAGCTTTCTTT. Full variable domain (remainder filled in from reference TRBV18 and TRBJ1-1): NAGVMQNPRHLVRRRGQEARLRCSPMKGHSHVYWYRQLPEEGLKFMVYLQKENIIDESGMPKERFSAEFPKEGPSILRIQQVVRGDSAAYFCASSRQGSGTEAFFGQGTRLTVV.

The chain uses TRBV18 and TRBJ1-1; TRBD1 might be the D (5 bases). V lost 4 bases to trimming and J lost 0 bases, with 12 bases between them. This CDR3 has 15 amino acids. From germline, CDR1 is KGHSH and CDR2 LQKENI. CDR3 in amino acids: CASSLGGDVNTEAFF. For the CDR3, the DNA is TGTGCCAGCTCACTGGGAGGGGATGTGAACACTGAAGCTTTCTTT.

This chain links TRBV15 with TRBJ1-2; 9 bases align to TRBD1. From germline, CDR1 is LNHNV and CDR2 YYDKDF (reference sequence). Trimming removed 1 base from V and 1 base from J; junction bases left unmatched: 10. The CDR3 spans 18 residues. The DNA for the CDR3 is TGTGCCACCAGCAGAGTGGGGACAGGGCCATCGAGTAACTATGGCTACACCTTC. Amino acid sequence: CATSRVGTGPSSNYGYTF.

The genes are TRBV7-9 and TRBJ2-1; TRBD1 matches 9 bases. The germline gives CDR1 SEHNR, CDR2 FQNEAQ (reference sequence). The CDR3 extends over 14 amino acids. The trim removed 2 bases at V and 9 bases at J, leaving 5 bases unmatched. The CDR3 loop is CASSLRDRVREQFF. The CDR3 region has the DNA TGTGCCAGCAGCTTACGGGACAGGGTACGTGAGCAGTTCTTC.

CDR3 nucleotide sequence: TGTGCCAGCAGTAGGACAGGGTCGATCACAGATACGCAGTATTTT. It yields the protein CASSRTGSITDTQYF. V gene TRBV6-5 combines with J gene TRBJ2-3, with 8 bases lining up with TRBD1. Germline trimming cut 5 bases from V and 2 bases from J; bases unmatched to any gene: 6. Germline lookup yields CDR1 MNHEY and CDR2 SVGAGI. The CDR3 has 15 amino acids.

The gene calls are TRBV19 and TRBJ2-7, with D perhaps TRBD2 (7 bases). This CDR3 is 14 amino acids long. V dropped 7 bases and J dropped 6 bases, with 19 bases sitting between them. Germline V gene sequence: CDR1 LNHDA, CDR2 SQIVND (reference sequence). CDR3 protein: CASTPAGAVREQYF. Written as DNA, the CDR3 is TGTGCCAGTACCCCGGCGGGGGCCGTTCGCGAGCAGTACTTC.

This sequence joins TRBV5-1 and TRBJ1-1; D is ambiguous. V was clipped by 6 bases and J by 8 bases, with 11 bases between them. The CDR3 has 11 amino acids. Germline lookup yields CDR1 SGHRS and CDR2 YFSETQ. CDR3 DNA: TGCGCCAGCACGAGCCAATCCGAAGCTTTCTTT. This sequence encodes CASTSQSEAFF.

The CDR3 here is CASSQDQMASGGSTLVEQYF. The CDR3 coding sequence is TGCGCCAGCAGCCAAGATCAAATGGCTAGCGGGGGGAGCACGCTGGTCGAGCAGTACTTC. The V call is TRBV4-3, the J call TRBJ2-7, with 11 bases matching TRBD2. The V segment lost 0 bases and the J segment 6 bases; nucleotides outside the gene matches: 19. The CDR3 is made up of 20 amino acids. Germline CDR1 and CDR2: LGHNA and YSLEER.

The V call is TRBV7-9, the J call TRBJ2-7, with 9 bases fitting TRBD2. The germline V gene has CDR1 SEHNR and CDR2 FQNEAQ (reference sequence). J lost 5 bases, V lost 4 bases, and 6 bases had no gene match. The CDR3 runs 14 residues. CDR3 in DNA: TGTGCCAGCAGCTCGGGACTAGCTTCACACGAGCAGTACTTC. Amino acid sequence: CASSSGLASHEQYF.

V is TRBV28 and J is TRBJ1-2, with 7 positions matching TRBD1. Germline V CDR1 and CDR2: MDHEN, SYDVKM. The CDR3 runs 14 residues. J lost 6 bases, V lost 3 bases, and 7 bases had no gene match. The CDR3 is CASSFDRVADGYTF. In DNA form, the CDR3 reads TGTGCCAGCAGTTTCGACAGGGTGGCGGATGGCTACACCTTC.

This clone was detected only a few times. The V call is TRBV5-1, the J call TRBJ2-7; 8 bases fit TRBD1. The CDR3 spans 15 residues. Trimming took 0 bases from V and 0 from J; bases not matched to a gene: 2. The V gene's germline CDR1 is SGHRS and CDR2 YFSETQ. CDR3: CASSLGDRSSYEQYF. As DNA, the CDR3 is TGCGCCAGCAGCTTGGGGGACAGGTCCTCCTACGAGCAGTACTTC.

CDR3 in amino acids: CASSPRDSGGPTTDTQYF. CDR3 nucleotides: TGTGCCAGCAGCCCACGAGATAGCGGGGGGCCCACCACAGATACGCAGTATTTT. The chain is built from TRBV9 and TRBJ2-3; TRBD2 agrees at 10 bases. The CDR3 has 18 amino acids. Germline CDR1 reads SGDLS; CDR2 reads YYNGEE. The V and J ends lost 4 bases and 2 bases, in that order; junction bases with no gene match: 13.

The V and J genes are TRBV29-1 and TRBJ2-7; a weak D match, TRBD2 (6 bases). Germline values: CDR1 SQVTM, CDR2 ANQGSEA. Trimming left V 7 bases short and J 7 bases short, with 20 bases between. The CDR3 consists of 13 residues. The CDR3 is CSAEGRFMGEQYF. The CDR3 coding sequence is TGCAGCGCCGAAGGGAGGTTTATGGGGGAGCAGTACTTC.